Shown below are 19 T cell receptor beta chains from a single sample sequenced in a study of OX40 agonist ivuxolimab in advanced cancers. The method was the immunoSEQ multiplex PCR assay. Not all clones reach the TCRdb copy of this immuneACCESS table, which keeps in-frame sequences only. Checked studies attribute under half of the gap to unresolved V genes and leave the rest unexplained. In this sample the table shows around 65,000 clones, 90% of which occur a single time. 8% to 11% of the sample belongs to the ten largest clones. The sample in question was CD4+ or CD8+ T cells sorted from blood, obtained in a trial of the OX40 agonist ivuxolimab. Receptors were obtained from an adult with an advanced solid tumor such as melanoma, head and neck, liver or kidney cancer.

This chain connects TRBV10-3 to TRBJ1-2; 10 nucleotides agree with TRBD1. The germline V gene encodes CDR1 ENHRY and CDR2 SYGVKD. V was clipped by 6 bases and J by 4 bases; unmatched bases: 5. This CDR3 is built from 14 residues. As DNA, the CDR3 is TGTGCCATCAGGGGGGACAGGGGACCCTATGGCTACACCTTC. This gives the protein CAIRGDRGPYGYTF.

This sequence joins TRBV6-5 and TRBJ2-1; 10 nucleotides align to TRBD2. V lost 4 bases to trimming and J lost 3 bases; unmatched junction nucleotides: 6. Looked up from germline, CDR1 is MNHEY and CDR2 is SVGAGI. The CDR3 runs to 16 residues. CDR3 protein: CASSSELAGGYNEQFF. The CDR3 DNA reads as TGTGCCAGCAGTTCCGAATTAGCGGGAGGCTACAATGAGCAGTTCTTC.

This clone occurred a few times. The chain combines TRBV7-2 with TRBJ2-7, with 9 bases lining up with TRBD1. Trimming cost V 4 bases and J 1 base; bases outside gene matches: 8. The CDR3 runs to 16 residues. Germline values: CDR1 SGHTA, CDR2 FQGNSA. In nucleotides, the CDR3 is TGTGCCAGCAGCTCACGCCCGGGACAGGGTTCCTACGAGCAGTACTTC. Translation gives CASSSRPGQGSYEQYF. The full variable domain, in which reference TRBV7-2 and TRBJ2-7 provide the parts outside the CDR3, is GAGVSQSPSNKVTEKGKDVELRCDPISGHTALYWYRQSLGQGLEFLIYFQGNSAPDKSGLPSDRFSAERTGGSVSTLTIQRTQQEDSAVYLCASSSRPGQGSYEQYFGPGTRLTVT.

This sequence joins TRBV6-1 and TRBJ2-1; 7 positions agree with TRBD1. The CDR3 covers 10 residues. V was pared by 5 bases and J by 12 bases, with 1 base of the junction left unmatched. Germline V gives CDR1 MNHNS, CDR2 SASEGT. The CDR3 nucleotides read TGTGCCAGCAGTTGGGACAGGCAGTTCTTC. Its translation is CASSWDRQFF.

In its sample, this clone was seen once. This chain uses TRBV11-1 with TRBJ2-3; the D is unclear. CDR3 size: 13 residues. V lost 7 bases to trimming and J lost 6 bases, with 14 bases between them. Germline V lookup: CDR1 SGHAT, CDR2 FQDESV (reference sequence). DNA of the CDR3: TGTGCCAGCAAAGCTAGTTATTCGGATACGCAGTATTTT. This gives the protein CASKASYSDTQYF.

The sample holds one count of this clone. V gene TRBV5-1 combines with J gene TRBJ2-2; TRBD2 is a possible D gene (5 bases). The CDR3 has 14 amino acids. V lost 0 bases, J lost 5 bases, and 8 bases lay in between. Germline values: CDR1 SGHRS, CDR2 YFSETQ. CDR3 residues: CASSLASSTGELFF. CDR3 in DNA: TGCGCCAGCAGCTTGGCTAGCTCTACCGGGGAGCTGTTTTTT.

The chain combines TRBV6-4 with TRBJ1-4; D is unresolved. V lost 0 bases, J lost 3 bases, and 8 bases lay in between. This CDR3 has 15 residues. Germline CDR1 and CDR2: MRHNA and SNTAGT. CDR3 in DNA: TGTGCCAGCAGTGACTCGGCCAGACCTAATGAAAAACTGTTTTTT. Amino acids: CASSDSARPNEKLFF.

The genes are TRBV27 and TRBJ2-3, with TRBD1 matching over 10 bases. V was clipped by 4 bases and J by 1 base; unmatched bases: 5. The germline V gene has CDR1 MNHEY and CDR2 SMNVEV (reference sequence). This CDR3 is 16 amino acids long. The DNA of the CDR3 is TGTGCCAGCAGTTCCCGACAGGGGGCACGCACAGATACGCAGTATTTT. Translating gives CASSSRQGARTDTQYF.

The chain joins TRBV4-2 to TRBJ2-1; TRBD2 aligns across 10 bases. Germline V gene sequence: CDR1 LGHNA, CDR2 YNFKEQ. Trimming took 2 bases from V and 6 from J; bases not matched to a gene: 7. The CDR3 is 16 residues long. The chain's CDR3 is CASSQPSSGRTNEQFF. The CDR3 DNA sequence: TGTGCCAGCAGCCAACCCTCTAGCGGGAGAACCAATGAGCAGTTCTTC.

The rearrangement uses TRBV20-1 and TRBJ1-2; D not resolved. The germline CDR1 and CDR2 sequences are DFQATT and SNEGSKA (reference sequence). The CDR3 extends over 11 amino acids. V was trimmed by 4 bases and J by 5 bases, leaving 8 bases between them. The CDR3 here is CSAMGIYGYTF. The CDR3 DNA sequence: TGCAGTGCTATGGGGATATATGGCTACACCTTC.

This clone has just a few counts. The rearrangement links TRBV28 to TRBJ2-7; 7 positions agree with TRBD2. V shed 6 bases, J shed 7 bases, and the junction held 12 bases outside the gene matches. Looked up from germline, CDR1 is MDHEN and CDR2 is SYDVKM. The CDR3 totals 14 residues. CDR3 DNA: TGTGCCAGCAGCTTTGGAGCGGGGACCGGGGAGCAGTACTTC. Its protein product is CASSFGAGTGEQYF.

The chain recombines TRBV5-1 with TRBJ1-5; no firm D call. This CDR3 is 15 amino acids long. Germline values: CDR1 SGHRS, CDR2 YFSETQ. Trimming stripped 2 bases from V and 4 bases from J, with 13 bases between. The CDR3 bases are TGCGCCAGCAGCTTAACCGGGGAGGAGAATCAGCCCCAGCATTTT. This sequence encodes CASSLTGEENQPQHF.

This clone is a singleton in its sample. Here the CDR3 reads CASSKTGSSGRAGNEQFF. DNA of the CDR3: TGCGCCAGCAGCAAGACAGGGTCGAGCGGGAGGGCCGGCAATGAGCAGTTCTTC. The rearrangement links TRBV4-3 to TRBJ2-1, with 10 bases that match TRBD2. Germline CDR1 reads LGHNA; CDR2 reads YSLEER. Trimming cost V 5 bases and J 6 bases; bases outside gene matches: 16. The CDR3 totals 18 residues.

The rearrangement joins TRBV19 to TRBJ1-1; D might be TRBD1 (5 bases). Per the germline V gene, CDR1 is LNHDA and CDR2 is SQIVND (reference sequence). V lost 3 bases, J lost 4 bases, and 18 bases lay in between. The length of the CDR3 is 16 residues. The CDR3 nucleotides read TGTGCCAGTAGTATGGGCAGGGAATTAGTTGGCACTGAAGCTTTCTTT. Residues: CASSMGRELVGTEAFF.

The CDR3 sequence: CASATANTQYF. The CDR3 nucleotides are TGTGCTAGTGCTACAGCCAATACGCAGTATTTT. This chain uses TRBV12-5 with TRBJ2-3, with D hard to call. The CDR3 contains 11 residues. In germline, CDR1 is LGHNT, CDR2 FRNRAP. V lost 7 bases and J 7 bases, leaving 9 bases between the germline ends.

The chain is built from TRBV19 and TRBJ1-3; D might be TRBD1 (6 bases). The germline CDR1 and CDR2 sequences are LNHDA and SQIVND (reference sequence). The CDR3 has 14 amino acids. V dropped 5 bases and J dropped 0 bases, with 8 bases sitting between them. As DNA, the CDR3 is TGTGCCAGTAGTCCGGACAGCTCTGGAAACACCATATATTTT. It encodes CASSPDSSGNTIYF.

The V and J genes are TRBV10-1 and TRBJ2-4; 8 bases fit TRBD1. J was trimmed by 0 bases and V by 7 bases; bases with no gene match: 20. CDR1 WNHNN and CDR2 SYGVQD come from the germline V gene (reference sequence). CDR3 length equals 20 residues. The CDR3 reads CASTSGTGSPRLLAKNIQYF. As DNA, the CDR3 is TGCGCCAGCACCTCCGGGACAGGTTCTCCCAGACTGTTAGCCAAAAACATTCAGTACTTC.

CDR3 coding DNA: TGCGCCAGCAGCCAAAGGGTAGCGGGAGATGTCACCGGGGAGCTGTTTTTT. Encoded protein: CASSQRVAGDVTGELFF. J is TRBJ2-2 and V is TRBV4-1; 9 bases fit TRBD2. The junction had 8 bases not matched to a gene; V was cut back by 2 bases and J by 4 bases. The CDR3 has 17 residues. Germline V gene sequence: CDR1 MGHRA, CDR2 YSYEKL.

The gene calls are TRBV18 and TRBJ1-5; no reliable D call. Trimming left V 6 bases short and J 4 bases short, with 13 bases between. Germline V lookup: CDR1 KGHSH, CDR2 LQKENI. This CDR3 spans 14 amino acids. The CDR3 loop reads CASSTTGVNQPQHF. The CDR3, as DNA: TGTGCCAGCTCCACCACTGGGGTTAATCAGCCCCAGCATTTT.